This is a list of T cell receptor beta chains from one sample in a study of blood T cell repertoires in COVID-19. Sequencing was performed with immunoSEQ multiplex PCR; in TCRdb, only in-frame clones are kept and a portion is missing. This sample has about 100,000 clones; approximately 85% occur once, and the top ten carry 5.5% to 6.5%. The sequencing sample was made of peripheral blood. These receptor sequences come from a woman aged 60 to 75 with acute or convalescent COVID-19. Both conserved end residues are part of each CDR3. Each record gives: D gene, clone size, V gene, J gene, CDR3 DNA, CDR3 protein. The D gene is left open where the match is weak. Only some rows state a clone size, as once, few, many or a class for expanded clones.

D: NA; size: NA; V: TRBV28; J: TRBJ1-2; DNA: TGTGCCAGCCGTACAGTTACCCATGGCTACACCTTC; CDR3: CASRTVTHGYTF
D: TRBD1; size: NA; V: TRBV15; J: TRBJ2-2; DNA: TGTGCCACCAGCAGGAAGGGGACAGGGTCGGGCACCGGGGAGCTGTTTTTT; CDR3: CATSRKGTGSGTGELFF
D: NA; size: NA; V: TRBV7-9; J: TRBJ2-1; DNA: TGTGCCAGCAGCTTACGGTACGATGAGCAGTTCTTC; CDR3: CASSLRYDEQFF
D: TRBD2; size: NA; V: TRBV2; J: TRBJ2-2; DNA: TGTGCCAGCATCGAACTAGCGGGAGGAGCCGGGGAGCTGTTTTTT; CDR3: CASIELAGGAGELFF
D: TRBD2; size: NA; V: TRBV2; J: TRBJ2-5; DNA: TGTGCCAGCAGTGGCCCGGGACTAGCGGGAGTGGAGACCCAGTACTTC; CDR3: CASSGPGLAGVETQYF
D: NA; size: NA; V: TRBV20-1; J: TRBJ1-6; DNA: TGCAGTGCTAGTCTAGGGGGTTCGGGTAATTCACCCCTCCACTTT; CDR3: CSASLGGSGNSPLHF
D: TRBD2; size: NA; V: TRBV15; J: TRBJ2-7; DNA: TGTGCCACCAGCCCTCAGGGACTAGGGAACGAGCAGTACTTC; CDR3: CATSPQGLGNEQYF
D: TRBD2; size: NA; V: TRBV4-1; J: TRBJ2-1; DNA: TGCGCCAGCAGCCAAGGGGGACTAGCGGCTACCAGTGAGCAGTTCTTC; CDR3: CASSQGGLAATSEQFF
D: NA; size: NA; V: TRBV15; J: TRBJ1-3; DNA: TGTGCCACCAGCAGAGATATACAGGGCTCTGGAAACACCATATATTTT; CDR3: CATSRDIQGSGNTIYF
D: TRBD2; size: NA; V: TRBV5-1; J: TRBJ2-7; DNA: TGCGCCAGCAGCTCCCAGACTAGCGGGAGGACAGAAGAGCAGTACTTC; CDR3: CASSSQTSGRTEEQYF
D: NA; size: NA; V: TRBV7-8; J: TRBJ1-1; DNA: TGTGCCAGCAGCCCCAGGGCAGCCCAGAACACTGAAGCTTTCTTT; CDR3: CASSPRAAQNTEAFF
D: NA; size: NA; V: TRBV3-1/TRBV3-2; J: TRBJ1-1; DNA: TGTGCCAGCAGCCAAGTCGGGGGCACTGAAGCTTTCTTT; CDR3: CASSQVGGTEAFF
D: TRBD1; size: NA; V: TRBV7-2; J: TRBJ2-2; DNA: TGTGCCAGCAGAACTCCCTCCAGGGGGCGGACGAACACCGGGGAGCTGTTTTTT; CDR3: CASRTPSRGRTNTGELFF
D: TRBD2; size: NA; V: TRBV24-1; J: TRBJ2-1; DNA: TGTGCCACCAGTGAGCGGACTAGCGGATTTTACAATGAGCAGTTCTTC; CDR3: CATSERTSGFYNEQFF
D: TRBD2; size: NA; V: TRBV6-6; J: TRBJ2-1; DNA: TGTGCCAGCAGCGAGCGGGGGGCTGCGTTCTTC; CDR3: CASSERGAAFF
D: NA; size: NA; V: TRBV19; J: TRBJ2-1; DNA: TGTGCCAGTAGTTCCCTGACTCAAAGCTCCTACAATGAGCAGTTCTTC; CDR3: CASSSLTQSSYNEQFF
D: NA; size: NA; V: TRBV10-3; J: TRBJ1-4; DNA: TGTGCCATCAGTGGTAGGGGGACTAATGAAAAACTGTTTTTT; CDR3: CAISGRGTNEKLFF
D: NA; size: NA; V: TRBV5-1; J: TRBJ2-3; DNA: TGCGCCAGCAGCTTGGGACAGCCCACAGATACGCAGTATTTT; CDR3: CASSLGQPTDTQYF
D: TRBD1; size: NA; V: TRBV6-5; J: TRBJ1-2; DNA: TGTGCCAGCAGTTTCGCTTATCAGGGGGAAGGTGGCTACACCTTC; CDR3: CASSFAYQGEGGYTF
D: NA; size: NA; V: TRBV18; J: TRBJ1-1; DNA: TGTGCCAGCTCACGAACAGGAATGGAAGCTTTCTTT; CDR3: CASSRTGMEAFF
D: NA; size: once; V: TRBV28; J: TRBJ2-5; DNA: TGTGCCAGCAGTCCAGGGGCGGGCCAAGAGACCCAGTACTTC; CDR3: CASSPGAGQETQYF
D: NA; size: NA; V: TRBV2; J: TRBJ2-7; DNA: TGTGCCAGCAGTGAAGCCTCATTTGACAGGATTGATAGTCACGAGCAGTACTTC; CDR3: CASSEASFDRIDSHEQYF
D: NA; size: NA; V: TRBV5-8; J: TRBJ2-1; DNA: TGTGCCAGCAGCTTGGGGATATCTAGCGACAATGAGCAGTTCTTC; CDR3: CASSLGISSDNEQFF
D: TRBD1; size: once; V: TRBV5-1; J: TRBJ1-1; DNA: TGCGCCAGCAAGTCGACAGGGGTAATGAACACTGAAGCTTTCTTT; CDR3: CASKSTGVMNTEAFF
D: NA; size: NA; V: TRBV12-3/TRBV12-4; J: TRBJ1-2; DNA: TGTGCCAGCAGTTACAGGGTCCGGGATGGCTACACCTTC; CDR3: CASSYRVRDGYTF
D: NA; size: NA; V: TRBV11-3; J: TRBJ2-5; DNA: TGTGCCAGCAGCCCCCCCGACGGGGAGGAGAGAGAGACCCAGTACTTC; CDR3: CASSPPDGEERETQYF
D: TRBD2; size: few; V: TRBV6-5; J: TRBJ2-7; DNA: TGTGCCAGCAGTTACTCAGGGAGGGCGAACTACGAGCAGTACTTC; CDR3: CASSYSGRANYEQYF
D: TRBD1; size: NA; V: TRBV6-5; J: TRBJ1-3; DNA: TGTGCCAGCAGCGGACAGGGGGAAAACACCATATATTTT; CDR3: CASSGQGENTIYF
D: TRBD1; size: NA; V: TRBV28; J: TRBJ1-5; DNA: TGTGCCAGCAGTCGGCTGGACAGGGTAAGCAATCAGCCCCAGCATTTT; CDR3: CASSRLDRVSNQPQHF
D: NA; size: NA; V: TRBV29-1; J: TRBJ2-3; DNA: TGCAGCGTGGCCCTCACAGATACGCAGTATTTT; CDR3: CSVALTDTQYF